These 29 T cell receptor beta chains came from one sample sequenced in a study of blood T cell repertoires in COVID-19. Libraries were prepared by immunoSEQ multiplex PCR; TCRdb keeps only in-frame clonotypes and omits some of them. The data show 90,000 to 110,000 clones, with about 85% seen just once and about 3.9% held by the top ten. The sequencing sample was made of peripheral blood. Receptors were obtained from a man between 50 and 59 years old with acute or convalescent COVID-19.

This chain links TRBV5-4 with TRBJ1-1, with unresolved D. This CDR3 contains 14 residues. Trimming took off 0 bases at V and 1 base at J, with 7 bases between the two ends. Looked up from germline, CDR1 is SGHNT and CDR2 is YYREEE (reference sequence). CDR3 sequence: CASSLGQANTEAFF. In DNA form, the CDR3 reads TGTGCCAGCAGCTTGGGACAAGCGAACACTGAAGCTTTCTTT.

The genes are TRBV14 and TRBJ2-5, with D possibly TRBD1 on 5 matching bases. V was cut by 1 base and J by 4 bases, with 16 bases left in between. Germline values: CDR1 SGHDN, CDR2 FVKESK. The CDR3 spans 16 residues. The CDR3 is CASSQVVGRDGETQYF. For the CDR3, the DNA is TGTGCCAGCAGCCAAGTTGTCGGCAGGGATGGAGAGACCCAGTACTTC.

This sequence joins TRBV5-4 and TRBJ1-4, with D maybe TRBD1 (5 bases). Per the germline V gene, CDR1 is SGHNT and CDR2 is YYREEE (reference sequence). The CDR3 is 15 amino acids. Deletions cut 4 bases from V and 4 bases from J, with 14 bases between. The CDR3 is CASSDTGPSNEKLFF. CDR3 nucleotide sequence: TGTGCCAGCAGCGACACAGGTCCAAGTAATGAAAAACTGTTTTTT.

J is TRBJ2-1 and V is TRBV10-3, with 7 bases aligning to TRBD1. Germline V gene sequence: CDR1 ENHRY, CDR2 SYGVKD. The CDR3 is 17 amino acids. The trim removed 2 bases at V and 1 base at J, leaving 8 bases unmatched. CDR3 nucleotide sequence: TGTGCCATCAGTGAGGACAGGGACGGTACTTCCTACAATGAGCAGTTCTTC. Encoded protein: CAISEDRDGTSYNEQFF.

This clone is a singleton in its sample. This chain uses TRBV9 with TRBJ1-2; 8 bases are a match to TRBD1. Unmatched junction bases numbered 9, after V lost 4 bases and J lost 1 base. Germline V gives CDR1 SGDLS, CDR2 YYNGEE. The CDR3 runs to 16 residues. The CDR3 DNA is TGTGCCAGCAGCCCCCCGGGACAGGCCCTTAACTATGGCTACACCTTC. It encodes CASSPPGQALNYGYTF. The complete variable domain, with remaining parts taken from reference TRBV9 and TRBJ1-2, reads DSGVTQTPKHLITATGQRVTLRCSPRSGDLSVYWYQQSLDQGLQFLIQYYNGEERAKGNILERFSAQQFPDLHSELNLSSLELGDSALYFCASSPPGQALNYGYTFGSGTRLTVV.

A few counts support this clone. The chain uses TRBV19 and TRBJ1-3, with no clear D. With 3 bases removed from V and 0 bases from J, the gap between germline ends came to 12 bases. The CDR3 sequence is 16 residues long. Per germline, CDR1 LNHDA and CDR2 SQIVND (reference sequence). This CDR3 reads CASSMRDYNSGNTIYF. CDR3 DNA sequence: TGTGCCAGTAGTATGCGGGATTACAACTCTGGAAACACCATATATTTT.

This clone was counted only a few times. CDR3 loop: CASSPGPQEDEKLFF. The CDR3 bases are TGCGCCAGCAGCCCGGGCCCCCAGGAGGATGAAAAACTGTTTTTT. The chain employs TRBV5-1 and TRBJ1-4; no firm D call. Germline CDR1 SGHRS, CDR2 YFSETQ. V gave up 4 bases and J gave up 6 bases, with 16 bases separating them. This CDR3 contains 15 residues.

The gene calls are TRBV2 and TRBJ2-1, with 7 bases aligning to TRBD1. CDR1 is SNHLY, CDR2 FYNNEI, per germline. The CDR3 has 13 residues. The junction had 5 bases not matched to a gene; V was cut back by 2 bases and J by 10 bases. The CDR3, as DNA: TGTGCCAGCAGTGAATGGGACAGTGGAGAGCAGTTCTTC. This translates into CASSEWDSGEQFF.

CDR3: CASSPGTSGGNEQFF. The CDR3 DNA reads TGTGCCAGCAGCCCCGGGACTAGCGGGGGGAATGAGCAGTTCTTC. The chain is built from TRBV7-8 and TRBJ2-1, with 15 bases identical to TRBD2. Germline V gives CDR1 SGHVS, CDR2 FQNEAQ. Trimming cost V 5 bases and J 7 bases; bases outside gene matches: 3. CDR3 length equals 15 residues.

The sample holds one count of this clone. The V and J genes are TRBV19 and TRBJ2-1; TRBD1 agrees at 9 bases. The CDR3 sequence is 15 residues long. CDR1 and CDR2 from the germline V gene are LNHDA and SQIVND (reference sequence). V was pared by 5 bases and J by 4 bases, with 6 bases of the junction left unmatched. This CDR3 reads CASSPRTGVYNEQFF. CDR3 DNA: TGTGCCAGTAGTCCGCGGACAGGGGTATACAATGAGCAGTTCTTC.

The chain links TRBV5-4 to TRBJ2-7; the D gene is possibly TRBD1 (6 bases). CDR1 SGHNT and CDR2 YYREEE come from the germline V gene (reference sequence). The CDR3 extends over 15 amino acids. With 4 bases removed from V and 3 bases from J, the gap between germline ends came to 17 bases. The CDR3 here is CASSVTGSGRYEQYF. CDR3 coding DNA: TGTGCCAGCAGCGTCACAGGGTCGGGGCGCTACGAGCAGTACTTC. Drawing the rest from reference TRBV5-4 and TRBJ2-7, the complete variable domain is ETGVTQSPTHLIKTRGQQVTLRCSSQSGHNTVSWYQQALGQGPQFIFQYYREEENGRGNFPPRFSGLQFPNYSSELNVNALELDDSALYLCASSVTGSGRYEQYFGPGTRLTVT.

The chain joins TRBV10-1 to TRBJ1-6; no reliable D call. CDR3 length: 11 residues. Trimming took off 7 bases at V and 12 bases at J, with 10 bases between the two ends. Germline CDR1 WNHNN, CDR2 SYGVQD (reference sequence). Here the CDR3 DNA reads TGCGCCAGCAACCGATACATACCCCTCCACTTT. Protein sequence: CASNRYIPLHF.

The sample holds one count of this clone. V gene TRBV2 combines with J gene TRBJ2-6; D uncertain. The germline gives CDR1 SNHLY, CDR2 FYNNEI. V lost 3 bases and J lost 3, with 9 bases in between. This CDR3 spans 15 amino acids. The CDR3: CASSDVASGANVLTF. The CDR3, as DNA: TGTGCCAGCAGTGATGTTGCGAGTGGGGCCAACGTCCTGACTTTC.

The CDR3 is CARSVKVASGVETETQYF. The CDR3 DNA reads as TGTGCCAGAAGCGTAAAGGTCGCTAGCGGGGTGGAGACAGAGACCCAGTACTTC. The J gene is TRBJ2-5, the V gene TRBV7-5; no DNA check was done on the table's D call, TRBD2. TRBV7-5 has pseudogene status. The CDR3 covers 18 residues.

This clone was recorded a few times. The genes are TRBV24-1 and TRBJ2-2, with TRBD1 identical over 8 bases. The CDR3 totals 16 residues. The ends lost 3 bases at V and 5 bases at J; junction bases unmatched: 7. The germline V gene encodes CDR1 KGHDR and CDR2 SFDVKD. The chain's CDR3 is CATSDDRGTGTGELFF. In DNA form, the CDR3 reads TGTGCCACCAGTGATGACAGGGGCACTGGTACCGGGGAGCTGTTTTTT.

The chain employs TRBV9 and TRBJ1-4, with no clear D. CDR3 length equals 17 residues. V lost 4 bases and J 0 bases, leaving 16 bases between the germline ends. CDR1 is SGDLS, CDR2 YYNGEE, per germline. The CDR3 nucleotides read TGTGCCAGCAGCCCGAGGTCCTACGGGACAACTAATGAAAAACTGTTTTTT. Encoded protein: CASSPRSYGTTNEKLFF.

V gene TRBV20-1 combines with J gene TRBJ1-1; D call uncertain. Trimming cost V 3 bases and J 1 base, with 12 bases left between them. The CDR3 is 14 residues long. CDR1 is DFQATT, CDR2 SNEGSKA, per germline (reference sequence). The CDR3: CSASNPPGNTEAFF. As DNA, the CDR3 is TGCAGTGCTAGTAATCCCCCGGGGAACACTGAAGCTTTCTTT.

This sequence joins TRBV7-6 and TRBJ2-3, with 14 bases aligning to TRBD2. This CDR3 is built from 16 residues. Germline CDR1 SGHVS, CDR2 FNYEAQ. The V segment lost 5 bases and the J segment 1 base; nucleotides outside the gene matches: 2. The CDR3 coding sequence is TGTGCCAGCAGCCCGGGACTAGCGGGGGGCACAGATACGCAGTATTTT. Its protein product is CASSPGLAGGTDTQYF.

The chain links TRBV27 to TRBJ2-6; TRBD1 is a possible D gene (7 bases). In germline, CDR1 is MNHEY, CDR2 SMNVEV (reference sequence). The length of the CDR3 is 15 residues. The germline V and J ends were trimmed by 6 bases and 4 bases, with 13 bases remaining between them. As DNA, the CDR3 is TGTGCCAGCAGCCTCAGGGGGGCGGGGGCCAACGTCCTGACTTTC. The encoded protein is CASSLRGAGANVLTF.

This clone appeared a single time. The chain uses TRBV19 and TRBJ2-1, with 8 bases identical to TRBD2. CDR1 is LNHDA, CDR2 SQIVND, per germline (reference sequence). The CDR3 length is 18 residues. V shed 3 bases, J shed 0 bases, and the junction held 10 bases outside the gene matches. The CDR3 nucleotides read TGTGCCAGTAGTATCCCCAGCGGGAGATTCAACTCCTACAATGAGCAGTTCTTC. Translating gives CASSIPSGRFNSYNEQFF. The whole variable domain, remainder taken from reference TRBV19 and TRBJ2-1, is DGGITQSPKYLFRKEGQNVTLSCEQNLNHDAMYWYRQDPGQGLRLIYYSQIVNDFQKGDIAEGYSVSREKKESFPLTVTSAQKNPTAFYLCASSIPSGRFNSYNEQFFGPGTRLTVL.

This clone was counted a single time. CDR3 coding DNA: TGTGCCAGCAGCCATAACAGGGTTAATTACTATGGCTACACCTTC. This encodes CASSHNRVNYYGYTF. This chain uses TRBV3-1 (or the pseudogene TRBV3-2) with TRBJ1-2, with D possibly TRBD1 on 6 matching bases. CDR1 is LGHDT, CDR2 YNNKEL, per germline (reference sequence). Trimming took 3 bases from V and 3 from J, leaving 14 bases between them. The CDR3 is made up of 15 amino acids.

In this sample, this clone turned up once. V and J are TRBV3-1 (or the pseudogene TRBV3-2) and TRBJ2-1; D unclear. From germline, CDR1 is LGHDT and CDR2 YNNKEL (reference sequence). This CDR3 is built from 13 residues. V dropped 5 bases and J dropped 9 bases, with 14 bases sitting between them. The CDR3 DNA follows: TGTGCCAGCAGCGCCCCGTCTCCGAGTGAGCAGTTCTTC. Protein: CASSAPSPSEQFF.

The genes are TRBV30 and TRBJ2-2; 7 bases are a match to TRBD1. Germline lookup yields CDR1 GTSNPN and CDR2 SVGIG (reference sequence). The CDR3 runs to 15 residues. Unmatched junction bases numbered 2, after V lost 1 base and J lost 0 bases. The CDR3 is CAWSAGTANTGELFF. Written as DNA, the CDR3 is TGTGCCTGGAGTGCCGGGACAGCGAACACCGGGGAGCTGTTTTTT.

The V gene is TRBV5-4, the J gene TRBJ1-4; D is possibly TRBD1 (6 bases). Trimming removed 4 bases at V and 8 bases at J, with 12 bases between. Looked up from germline, CDR1 is SGHNT and CDR2 is YYREEE (reference sequence). This CDR3 spans 13 amino acids. CDR3 sequence: CASSADTGEKLFF. As DNA, the CDR3 is TGTGCCAGCAGCGCTGACACAGGGGAAAAACTGTTTTTT.

This clone showed up just once. The J gene is TRBJ1-5, the V gene TRBV2; the D is unclear. The germline CDR1 and CDR2 sequences are SNHLY and FYNNEI. V lost 4 bases and J 0 bases, leaving 7 bases between the germline ends. The CDR3 is 14 amino acids. The CDR3 protein is CASSAVYSNQPQHF. The CDR3 bases are TGTGCCAGCAGTGCGGTTTATAGCAATCAGCCCCAGCATTTT.

The rearrangement joins TRBV15 to TRBJ2-7; tentatively, D is TRBD2 (6 bases). In germline, CDR1 is LNHNV, CDR2 YYDKDF (reference sequence). CDR3 length equals 14 residues. V dropped 3 bases and J dropped 5 bases, with 14 bases sitting between them. In DNA form, the CDR3 reads TGTGCCACCAGCAGGTTGGAGGGGACCCACGAGCAGTACTTC. Amino acids: CATSRLEGTHEQYF.

The chain couples TRBV13 to TRBJ1-5; D might be TRBD1 (6 bases). V was pared by 8 bases and J by 2 bases, with 13 bases between. Germline-derived CDR1 and CDR2 are PRHDT and FYEKMQ (reference sequence). This CDR3 spans 14 amino acids. This CDR3 reads CASLQGRGNQPQHF. The CDR3 DNA reads TGTGCCAGCTTACAGGGTCGGGGCAATCAGCCCCAGCATTTT.

V and J are TRBV3-1 (or the pseudogene TRBV3-2) and TRBJ1-3; D is unresolved. CDR1 is LGHDT, CDR2 YNNKEL, per germline (reference sequence). The ends were cut back, 1 base at V and 4 bases at J, with 8 bases in the middle. The CDR3 is made up of 14 amino acids. The CDR3 loop reads CASSQGHKGNTIYF. The DNA for the CDR3 is TGTGCCAGCAGCCAAGGTCACAAGGGAAACACCATATATTTT.

The chain employs TRBV7-9 and TRBJ2-5, with 9 nucleotides matching TRBD1. Germline V gene lookup returns CDR1 SEHNR and CDR2 FQNEAQ (reference sequence). This CDR3 comprises 12 residues. Germline trimming cut 4 bases from V and 7 bases from J; bases unmatched to any gene: 1. CDR3 in DNA: TGTGCCAGCAGCTGGGGACAGGGGACCCAGTACTTC. Amino acids: CASSWGQGTQYF.